This TCR beta chain was sequenced during a study of blood T cell repertoires in COVID-19. The protocol was immunoSEQ multiplex PCR, while the TCRdb copy is restricted to in-frame clones and leaves out a portion. This repertoire shows 250,000 or so clones, almost 85% found once; its top ten account for approximately 1.9%. The germline gives CDR1 LNHDA, CDR2 SQIVND (reference sequence). V shed 2 bases and J 5 bases; nucleotides not matched to a gene: 3. There are 14 residues in the CDR3. V is TRBV19 and J is TRBJ2-1; 7 nucleotides line up with TRBD2. Sample: peripheral blood. This receptor was identified in an elderly woman with acute or convalescent COVID-19. CDR3 nucleotides: TGTGCCAGTAGTATAACGGGGGGAGACAATGAGCAGTTCTTC. Translating gives CASSITGGDNEQFF.